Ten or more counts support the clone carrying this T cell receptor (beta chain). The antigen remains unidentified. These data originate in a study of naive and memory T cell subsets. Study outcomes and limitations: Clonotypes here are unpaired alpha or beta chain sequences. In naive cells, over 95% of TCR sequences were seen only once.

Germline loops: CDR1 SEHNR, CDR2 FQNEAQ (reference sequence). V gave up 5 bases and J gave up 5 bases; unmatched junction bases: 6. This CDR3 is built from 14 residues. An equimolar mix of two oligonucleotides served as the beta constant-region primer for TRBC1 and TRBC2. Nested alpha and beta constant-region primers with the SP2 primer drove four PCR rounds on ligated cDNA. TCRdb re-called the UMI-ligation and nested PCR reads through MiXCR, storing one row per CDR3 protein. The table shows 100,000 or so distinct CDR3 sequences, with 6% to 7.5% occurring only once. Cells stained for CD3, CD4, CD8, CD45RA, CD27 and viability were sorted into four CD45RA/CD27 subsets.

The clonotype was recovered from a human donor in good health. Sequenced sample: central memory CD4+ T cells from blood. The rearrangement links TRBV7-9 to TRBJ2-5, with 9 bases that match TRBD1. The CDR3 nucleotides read TGTGCCAGCAGCCGCACAGGGGGCCGGGAGACCCAGTACTTC. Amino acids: CASSRTGGRETQYF.